These 10 T cell receptor beta chains were all obtained from the same sample, sequenced in a study of blood T cell repertoires in COVID-19. Sequencing was performed with immunoSEQ multiplex PCR; in TCRdb, only in-frame clones are kept and a portion is missing. The top ten clones hold 3% to 3.5% of a sample with 120,000 to 150,000 clones, around four fifths of them seen once. Specimen: PBMCs or T cells enriched from blood (not recorded which). The source of these receptors is a woman aged 50 to 65 with acute COVID-19.

The rearrangement links TRBV6-2 or TRBV6-3 to TRBJ2-2, with D possibly TRBD2 on 6 matching bases. V lost 2 bases, J lost 6 bases, and 22 bases lay in between. Germline V CDR1 and CDR2: MNHEY, SVGEGT. CDR3 length equals 18 residues. This CDR3 is CASSYMGDGLPRAGELFF. The CDR3 region has the DNA TGTGCCAGCAGTTACATGGGGGATGGACTACCCAGAGCCGGGGAGCTGTTTTTT.

V and J are TRBV14 and TRBJ2-7; a possible D gene is TRBD2 (6 bases). The length of the CDR3 is 15 residues. The V gene lost 8 bases and the J gene lost 1 base, with 18 bases spanning the gap. Germline CDR1 and CDR2: SGHDN and FVKESK. The CDR3 spells CASAPDSGSSYEQYF. The DNA of the CDR3 is TGTGCCAGCGCACCTGACTCCGGGAGTTCCTACGAGCAGTACTTC.

The V and J genes are TRBV5-1 and TRBJ2-1; 10 bases match TRBD2. The CDR3 is 16 amino acids. The V segment lost 3 bases and the J segment 4 bases; nucleotides outside the gene matches: 7. Germline V gives CDR1 SGHRS, CDR2 YFSETQ. The CDR3 spells CASSYRLAGGYNEQFF. CDR3 coding DNA: TGCGCCAGCAGCTATCGACTAGCGGGCGGATACAATGAGCAGTTCTTC.

This clone occurred a few times. The chain combines TRBV20-1 with TRBJ1-5, with unresolved D. This CDR3 has 14 amino acids. V dropped 3 bases and J dropped 1 base, with 10 bases sitting between them. Germline V gives CDR1 DFQATT, CDR2 SNEGSKA (reference sequence). For the CDR3, the DNA is TGCAGTGCTAGTTCTGCGGGGAGCAATCAGCCCCAGCATTTT. Protein sequence: CSASSAGSNQPQHF.

This chain joins TRBV5-6 and TRBJ2-5, with a weak D call TRBD1 (8 bases). CDR3 length equals 15 residues. V was shortened by 2 bases and J by 4 bases, with 15 bases between the two germline ends. Per the germline V gene, CDR1 is SGHDT and CDR2 is YYEEEE. The CDR3 DNA is TGTGCCAGCAGCTTTACACAGGGGGGGGCAGAGACCCAGTACTTC. It encodes CASSFTQGGAETQYF.

V and J are TRBV5-4 and TRBJ2-2; no reliable D call. The germline V gene encodes CDR1 SGHNT and CDR2 YYREEE (reference sequence). The CDR3 runs to 17 residues. The V end lost 2 bases, the J end lost 1 base, and 15 bases lay between the germline ends. In nucleotides, the CDR3 is TGTGCCAGCAGCTTAAGTAGTAGACACCTGAACACCGGGGAGCTGTTTTTT. Translating it yields CASSLSSRHLNTGELFF.

The gene calls are TRBV7-9 and TRBJ1-4; D gene ambiguous. The V end lost 4 bases, the J end lost 8 bases, and 17 bases lay between the germline ends. This CDR3 region has 15 residues. Germline CDR1 reads SEHNR; CDR2 reads FQNEAQ (reference sequence). Here the CDR3 DNA reads TGTGCCAGCAGCTCCCTGTCCGGGATTGGGGAAAAACTGTTTTTT. It encodes CASSSLSGIGEKLFF.

V and J are TRBV9 and TRBJ2-7; 12 bases are shared with TRBD2. The germline V gene has CDR1 SGDLS and CDR2 YYNGEE. The CDR3 is made up of 14 amino acids. The V gene end was trimmed by 3 bases and the J gene end by 6 bases; junction bases not matched to a gene: 4. The CDR3 DNA is TGTGCCAGCAGCGCCACTAGCGGGAGGTTCGAGCAGTACTTC. As protein: CASSATSGRFEQYF.

This chain connects TRBV15 to TRBJ1-5; 11 bases align to TRBD1. J gave up 3 bases and V 3 bases, and 4 bases lay outside the gene matches. CDR1 and CDR2 from the germline V gene are LNHNV and YYDKDF (reference sequence). This CDR3 spans 16 amino acids. CDR3 in amino acids: CATSRLGQGDNQPQHF. The CDR3 bases are TGTGCCACCAGCAGGTTGGGACAGGGGGACAATCAGCCCCAGCATTTT.

The J gene is TRBJ2-1, the V gene TRBV9; D perhaps matches TRBD1 (5 bases). Trimming left V 0 bases short and J 5 bases short, with 12 bases between. Germline CDR1 is SGDLS and CDR2 is YYNGEE. The CDR3 runs to 15 residues. The CDR3 nucleotides read TGTGCCAGCAGCGTAGATGCAGGGAATAACAATGAGCAGTTCTTC. Amino acid sequence: CASSVDAGNNNEQFF.